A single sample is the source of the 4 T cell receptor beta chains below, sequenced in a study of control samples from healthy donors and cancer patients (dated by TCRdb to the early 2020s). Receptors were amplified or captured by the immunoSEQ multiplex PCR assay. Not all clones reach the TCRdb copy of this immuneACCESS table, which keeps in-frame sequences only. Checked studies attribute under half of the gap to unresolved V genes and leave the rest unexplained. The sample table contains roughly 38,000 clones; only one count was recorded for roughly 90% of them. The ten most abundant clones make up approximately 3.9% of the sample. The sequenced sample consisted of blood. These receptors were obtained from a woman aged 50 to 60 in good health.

CDR3 nucleotides: TGTGCCAGCAGTGAGAATCTCGGCGGGGGGAGGACTGAAGCTTTCTTT. It codes for CASSENLGGGRTEAFF. The V and J genes are TRBV6-1 and TRBJ1-1, with D tentatively TRBD1 (5 bases). V lost 3 bases and J 5 bases, leaving 19 bases between the germline ends. The CDR3 is 16 residues long. The V gene's germline CDR1 is MNHNS and CDR2 SASEGT.

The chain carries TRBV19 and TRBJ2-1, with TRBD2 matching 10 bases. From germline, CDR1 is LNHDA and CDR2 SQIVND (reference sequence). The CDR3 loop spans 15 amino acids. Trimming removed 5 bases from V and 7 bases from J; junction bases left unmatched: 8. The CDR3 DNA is TGTGCCAGTAGTTTGAGCGGGGGGGCCCGGAATGAGCAGTTCTTC. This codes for CASSLSGGARNEQFF.

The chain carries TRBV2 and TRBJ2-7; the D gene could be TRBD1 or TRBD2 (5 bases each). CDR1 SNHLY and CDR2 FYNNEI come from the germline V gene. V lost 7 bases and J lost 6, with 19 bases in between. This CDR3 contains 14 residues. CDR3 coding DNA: TGTGCCAGCAAGGTCCAGGGACCTTCCAGCGAGCAGTACTTC. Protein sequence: CASKVQGPSSEQYF.

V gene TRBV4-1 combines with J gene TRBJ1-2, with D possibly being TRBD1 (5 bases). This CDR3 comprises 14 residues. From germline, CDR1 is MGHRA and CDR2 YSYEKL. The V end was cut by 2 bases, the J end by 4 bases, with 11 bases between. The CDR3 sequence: CASSQTDMPYGYTF. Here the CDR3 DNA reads TGCGCCAGCAGCCAAACGGACATGCCCTATGGCTACACCTTC.